The sequence of this T cell receptor beta chain was determined in a study of Graves' ophthalmopathy and Graves' hyperthyroidism. The study, taken as a whole, reports: For separating ophthalmopathy from stable hyperthyroidism, a 13-signature model gave approximately 90% sensitivity and roughly 83% specificity.

Investigators amplified TCR beta CDR3 regions from RNA transcripts. Scientists carried out first-round RT-PCR using HTBI primers and then a second-round multiplex PCR. MiXCR was run by TCRdb on the multiplex PCR reads, yielding one entry per CDR3 protein. The sample holds about 620,000 distinct CDR3 sequences; 20% to 25% are singletons and the top ten take 7.1%. Notes on this clonotype: Its matching antigen is unknown.

Additional autoimmune diseases, uncontrolled infections, pregnancy or lactation disqualified patients. The PBMC fraction was derived from around 10 ml of fresh peripheral blood. Trimming took 6 bases from V and 8 from J, leaving 25 bases between them. The CDR3 contains 16 residues. The sample was peripheral blood. The chain has TRBV12-3 or TRBV12-4 and TRBJ1-2; a weak D match, TRBD1 (5 bases). The receptor was isolated from a woman under 30 with stable Graves' hyperthyroidism. Some clones in this sample may be carry-over from other donors' samples. The CDR3, as DNA: TGTGCCAGCAGCTCGCGGGACGTTCTAGGCTCCGCCGGCTACACCTTC. This encodes CASSSRDVLGSAGYTF.